Described below is a single T cell receptor (beta chain) sequence and its context. The source of the sample is a study of control samples from healthy donors and cancer patients. Assay: immunoSEQ multiplex PCR; the TCRdb copy retains only in-frame clones and omits some. The sample contains around 100,000 clones, 88% of which appear only once. Germline V gene lookup returns CDR1 MNHEY and CDR2 SVGAGI. The CDR3 is made up of 12 amino acids. Trimming stripped 8 bases from V and 7 bases from J, with 14 bases between. Sequencing was performed on blood. The sequence derives from a woman in her 70s in good health. The V and J genes are TRBV6-5 and TRBJ2-5, with D hard to call. CDR3 residues: CASENPGGTQYF. DNA of the CDR3: TGTGCCAGCGAAAACCCCGGTGGGACCCAGTACTTC.